The 25 T cell receptor beta chains below were found in one sample sequenced in a study of a mutant IDH1 vaccine in newly diagnosed glioma. Data came from immunoSEQ multiplex PCR; TCRdb stores just in-frame clones and leaves some out. This sample has 30,000 to 35,000 clones, with around 87% found just once. These receptors have no known antigen. Time point denoted: week 11, during vaccination. The study gave 300 ug of mutant IDH1 20-mer peptide per vaccine dose, with topical imiquimod. Material: PBMCs, obtained from a glioma patient whose treatment included an IDH1 peptide vaccine. The source of these receptors is a man aged 18 to 30 with glioma.

This rearrangement joins TRBV29-1 to TRBJ2-7; weak D call: TRBD2 (5 bases). V was pared by 5 bases and J by 3 bases, with 17 bases between. Germline CDR1 reads SQVTM; CDR2 reads ANQGSEA. The CDR3 spans 14 residues. Here the CDR3 reads CSVTARLAGYEQYF. In nucleotides, the CDR3 is TGCAGCGTTACCGCACGGCTAGCTGGCTACGAGCAGTACTTC.

The V and J genes are TRBV4-1 and TRBJ1-3; D uncertain. The ends were cut back, 0 bases at V and 2 bases at J, with 11 bases in the middle. Looked up from germline, CDR1 is MGHRA and CDR2 is YSYEKL. The CDR3 has 16 amino acids. The CDR3 loop reads CASSQDPFGPGNTIYF. The CDR3, as DNA: TGCGCCAGCAGCCAAGATCCCTTTGGGCCTGGAAACACCATATATTTT.

CDR3 in DNA: TGTGCCAGCAGACCCTCCACGGGAGCCATGAACACTGAAGCTTTCTTT. As protein: CASRPSTGAMNTEAFF. V gene TRBV6-6 combines with J gene TRBJ1-1; D not resolved. The CDR3 consists of 16 residues. V dropped 6 bases and J dropped 0 bases, with 17 bases sitting between them. Germline V lookup: CDR1 MNHNY, CDR2 SVGAGI (reference sequence).

The chain combines TRBV4-3 with TRBJ2-3; D is possibly TRBD1 (5 bases). The CDR3 runs 14 residues. Germline V gene data show CDR1 as LGHNA and CDR2 as YSLEER. V was pared by 1 base and J by 2 bases, with 7 bases between. Here the CDR3 reads CASSQGRDTDTQYF. The CDR3 nucleotides read TGCGCCAGCAGCCAAGGCAGGGACACAGATACGCAGTATTTT.

J is TRBJ2-7 and V is TRBV30; 11 nucleotides agree with TRBD1. The germline V gene has CDR1 GTSNPN and CDR2 SVGIG (reference sequence). Trimming cost V 3 bases and J 9 bases; bases outside gene matches: 7. CDR3 length equals 13 residues. In DNA form, the CDR3 reads TGTGCCTGGAGGGGGACAGGGGGGATAGGGCAGTACTTC. Translated: CAWRGTGGIGQYF.

The J gene is TRBJ1-1, the V gene TRBV25-1; perhaps TRBD1 as D (5 bases). In germline, CDR1 is MGHDK, CDR2 SYGVNS. The CDR3 length is 15 residues. V lost 1 base and J lost 2, with 11 bases in between. CDR3 residues: CASSESGGVNTEAFF. Here the CDR3 DNA reads TGTGCCAGCAGTGAATCGGGGGGGGTAAACACTGAAGCTTTCTTT.

The chain combines TRBV18 with TRBJ2-6; D is tentatively TRBD1 or TRBD2 (5 bases each). The CDR3 consists of 19 residues. From germline, CDR1 is KGHSH and CDR2 LQKENI. V lost 1 base and J 1 base, leaving 17 bases between the germline ends. The CDR3 loop reads CASSPLGRGAGSGANVLTF. In DNA, the CDR3 is TGTGCCAGCTCACCACTCGGAAGAGGGGCTGGGTCTGGGGCCAACGTCCTGACTTTC. The full variable domain, with the rest looked up from reference TRBV18 and TRBJ2-6, is NAGVMQNPRHLVRRRGQEARLRCSPMKGHSHVYWYRQLPEEGLKFMVYLQKENIIDESGMPKERFSAEFPKEGPSILRIQQVVRGDSAAYFCASSPLGRGAGSGANVLTFGAGSRLTVL.

The chain carries TRBV4-3 and TRBJ1-1; D is unresolved. The germline V and J ends were trimmed by 4 bases and 4 bases, with 10 bases remaining between them. CDR1 and CDR2 from the germline V gene are LGHNA and YSLEER. The CDR3 totals 13 residues. The CDR3: CASSRDARTEAFF. Here the CDR3 DNA reads TGCGCCAGCAGCCGAGACGCTCGCACTGAAGCTTTCTTT.

V is TRBV5-6 and J is TRBJ1-1, with 9 bases that match TRBD1. The CDR3 has 14 amino acids. Germline CDR1 is SGHDT and CDR2 is YYEEEE. V lost 3 bases, J lost 3 bases, and 3 bases stayed unmatched. This CDR3 reads CASSSTGGDTEAFF. The CDR3 bases are TGTGCCAGCAGCTCGACAGGGGGGGACACTGAAGCTTTCTTT.

The chain employs TRBV28 and TRBJ1-2; no reliable D call. The CDR3 loop spans 14 amino acids. Germline assignment: CDR1 MDHEN and CDR2 SYDVKM. Trimming took off 2 bases at V and 1 base at J, with 8 bases between the two ends. The chain's CDR3 is CASSLPGVNYGYTF. The CDR3 DNA sequence: TGTGCCAGCAGTTTACCAGGAGTTAACTATGGCTACACCTTC.

The chain carries TRBV28 and TRBJ1-1; no clear D gene. Germline V gives CDR1 MDHEN, CDR2 SYDVKM. This CDR3 is built from 10 residues. Trimming shortened V by 8 bases and J by 7 bases, and 8 bases separated the two germline ends. CDR3 in DNA: TGTGCCAGCTGTGACCGTGAAGCTTTCTTT. As protein: CASCDREAFF.

The CDR3 DNA is TGTGCCAGCAGCTTGGCGGGCCCCTACAATGAGCAGTTCTTC. Translating it yields CASSLAGPYNEQFF. The rearrangement joins TRBV5-6 to TRBJ2-1, with D unclear. The V gene's germline CDR1 is SGHDT and CDR2 YYEEEE. This CDR3 has 14 amino acids. The ends were cut back, 0 bases at V and 2 bases at J, with 6 bases in the middle.

J is TRBJ2-7 and V is TRBV7-2; 10 bases match TRBD1. Germline V gives CDR1 SGHTA, CDR2 FQGNSA. J gave up 2 bases and V 5 bases, and 6 bases lay outside the gene matches. There are 15 residues in the CDR3. CDR3 protein: CASSPGTGVPYEQYF. In DNA form, the CDR3 reads TGTGCCAGCAGCCCCGGGACAGGGGTCCCCTACGAGCAGTACTTC.

This chain connects TRBV5-5 to TRBJ1-1; D is uncertain. The CDR3 sequence is 14 residues long. Germline V gene sequence: CDR1 SGHKS, CDR2 YYEKEE (reference sequence). The V and J ends lost 0 bases and 1 base respectively, with 7 bases between them. The CDR3 nucleotides are TGTGCCAGCAGCTTGGAAGGGCCGAACACTGAAGCTTTCTTT. As protein: CASSLEGPNTEAFF.

This chain joins TRBV14 and TRBJ2-7; D might be TRBD1 or TRBD2, each matching 6 bases. Germline CDR1 SGHDN, CDR2 FVKESK. The V end lost 1 base, the J end lost 4 bases, and 17 bases lay between the germline ends. This CDR3 has 16 amino acids. The CDR3 nucleotides are TGTGCCAGCAGCCAAGGCCCGACTGGGGGGCCATACGAGCAGTACTTC. This encodes CASSQGPTGGPYEQYF.

V is TRBV5-5 and J is TRBJ1-2, with D unresolved. This CDR3 contains 14 residues. Germline V lookup: CDR1 SGHKS, CDR2 YYEKEE (reference sequence). V was cut by 3 bases and J by 8 bases, with 17 bases left in between. Here the CDR3 reads CASSWSGRGGGYTF. CDR3 in DNA: TGTGCCAGCAGCTGGAGCGGGAGAGGAGGGGGCTACACCTTC.

The chain carries TRBV6-5 and TRBJ1-5; no reliable D call. Between the trimmed V and J ends, which lost 2 bases and 6 bases, there was a span of 11 bases. This CDR3 is 14 amino acids long. Germline loops: CDR1 MNHEY, CDR2 SVGAGI. CDR3 sequence reads: CASSYTRRGQPQHF. The DNA for the CDR3 is TGTGCCAGCAGTTACACCAGAAGAGGTCAGCCCCAGCATTTT.

CDR3 sequence (DNA): TGTGCCAGCAGCCAGGACAGCTCCGAAGAGACCCAGTACTTC. This codes for CASSQDSSEETQYF. The V gene is TRBV7-2, the J gene TRBJ2-5; possibly TRBD1 for D (6 bases). Germline V lookup: CDR1 SGHTA, CDR2 FQGNSA. This CDR3 contains 14 residues. Trimming removed 5 bases from V and 3 bases from J, with 13 bases in between.

The V gene is TRBV4-3, the J gene TRBJ1-6, with TRBD1 matching 10 bases. CDR1 is LGHNA, CDR2 YSLEER, per germline. Trimming took 0 bases from V and 6 from J; bases not matched to a gene: 11. The CDR3 length is 19 residues. The CDR3 DNA is TGCGCCAGCAGCCAAGATGATGGCCGGACAGGGGGGCTTAATTCACCCCTCCACTTT. Translating gives CASSQDDGRTGGLNSPLHF.

V and J are TRBV4-2 and TRBJ2-7, with no clear D. Trimming removed 0 bases at V and 3 bases at J, with 9 bases between. The CDR3 length is 14 residues. Germline V gives CDR1 LGHNA, CDR2 YNFKEQ. The CDR3 nucleotides are TGTGCCAGCAGCCAAGATAAGAACTTCTACGAGCAGTACTTC. The encoded protein is CASSQDKNFYEQYF.

The V call is TRBV2, the J call TRBJ2-3, with D perhaps TRBD1 (5 bases). The CDR3 has 13 amino acids. Germline assignment: CDR1 SNHLY and CDR2 FYNNEI. V gave up 8 bases and J gave up 3 bases, with 12 bases separating them. CDR3 loop: CASCNPGTDTQYF. CDR3 DNA sequence: TGTGCCAGCTGTAACCCAGGGACAGATACGCAGTATTTT.

The gene calls are TRBV29-1 and TRBJ2-7; 8 positions agree with TRBD1. V shed 4 bases, J shed 0 bases, and the junction held 8 bases outside the gene matches. The CDR3 length is 15 residues. From germline, CDR1 is SQVTM and CDR2 ANQGSEA. The CDR3 loop is CSVAHDRGHSYEQYF. The CDR3, as DNA: TGCAGCGTTGCCCACGACAGGGGTCACTCCTACGAGCAGTACTTC.

The chain joins TRBV19 to TRBJ1-1; D gene uncertain. The CDR3 consists of 13 residues. Germline values: CDR1 LNHDA, CDR2 SQIVND (reference sequence). Trimming left V 3 bases short and J 6 bases short, with 11 bases between. The DNA of the CDR3 is TGTGCCAGTAGTATGGGAGGGTGGTCTGAAGCTTTCTTT. This translates into CASSMGGWSEAFF.

This clone has more than one count but fewer than ten. The chain is built from TRBV9 and TRBJ1-3; D remains ambiguous. With 1 base removed from V and 0 bases from J, the gap between germline ends came to 8 bases. The CDR3 consists of 15 residues. Germline V lookup: CDR1 SGDLS, CDR2 YYNGEE. The CDR3 nucleotides read TGTGCCAGCAGCGTACAGCCCAACTCTGGAAACACCATATATTTT. Translation gives CASSVQPNSGNTIYF.

This clone turned up a few times. The chain is built from TRBV7-9 and TRBJ1-4; no clear D gene. The V gene lost 5 bases and the J gene lost 6 bases, with 19 bases spanning the gap. CDR3 length: 16 amino acids. Germline V gives CDR1 SEHNR, CDR2 FQNEAQ (reference sequence). The CDR3: CASSQPLRTGDEKLFF. CDR3 sequence (DNA): TGTGCCAGCAGCCAGCCCCTCAGGACCGGGGATGAAAAACTGTTTTTT.